These 29 T cell receptor beta chains share one sample of origin, sequenced in a study of OX40 agonist ivuxolimab in advanced cancers. The library was generated by the immunoSEQ multiplex PCR assay. TCRdb obtained this table from immuneACCESS and retained in-frame rearrangements with V and J assigned. These tables miss some clones; where compared with another copy, unresolved V genes account for less than half of the shortfall, and the remainder is unexplained. This sample lists approximately 71,000 clones; 84% were detected once. The ten largest clones add up to around 0.8% of the sample. This sample comprised CD4+ or CD8+ T cells sorted from blood, obtained in a trial of the OX40 agonist ivuxolimab. The origin of the receptors is an adult with an advanced solid tumor such as melanoma, head and neck, liver or kidney cancer.

The chain employs TRBV28 and TRBJ2-1, with TRBD1 matching over 8 bases. The CDR3 loop spans 15 amino acids. Germline V gene lookup returns CDR1 MDHEN and CDR2 SYDVKM. With V trimmed by 7 bases and J by 1 base, 6 bases remained unmatched. CDR3: CASIMTGVSYNEQFF. In DNA, the CDR3 is TGTGCCAGCATCATGACAGGGGTGTCCTACAATGAGCAGTTCTTC.

This clone was picked up a small number of times. The chain has TRBV30 and TRBJ1-3; D is unclear. Trimming pared 5 bases from V and 0 bases from J, leaving 14 bases between. The germline CDR1 and CDR2 sequences are GTSNPN and SVGIG (reference sequence). The CDR3 consists of 15 residues. CDR3 sequence reads: CAWLGKLGSGNTIYF. The CDR3, as DNA: TGTGCCTGGTTAGGGAAATTGGGCTCTGGAAACACCATATATTTT.

This chain links TRBV7-3 with TRBJ1-2; D is perhaps TRBD1 (6 bases). Germline V gives CDR1 SGHTA, CDR2 FQGTGA. Deletions cut 4 bases from V and 4 bases from J, with 13 bases between. This CDR3 is built from 14 residues. CDR3: CASSSNGGGYGYTF. The CDR3 DNA reads as TGTGCCAGCAGCTCCAATGGGGGCGGCTATGGCTACACCTTC.

The table lists this clone with a few counts. In DNA form, the CDR3 reads TGTGCCAGCAGTATAGGCCGGGTCCAGTCCTATGGCTACACCTTC. Encoded protein: CASSIGRVQSYGYTF. The J gene is TRBJ1-2, the V gene TRBV28; D uncertain. This CDR3 is built from 15 residues. CDR1 MDHEN and CDR2 SYDVKM come from the germline V gene. The V end lost 5 bases, the J end lost 4 bases, and 17 bases lay between the germline ends.

This clone was detected once. The DNA of the CDR3 is TGCGCCAGCAGCGTCGGGACTAGCGGTCCCAGCGGGGTTGAGCAGTACTTC. This sequence encodes CASSVGTSGPSGVEQYF. This chain joins TRBV5-1 and TRBJ2-7, with 11 nucleotides matching TRBD2. The V and J ends lost 4 bases and 7 bases, in that order; junction bases with no gene match: 16. This CDR3 is built from 17 residues. Per germline, CDR1 SGHRS and CDR2 YFSETQ.

The genes are TRBV7-3 and TRBJ1-1, with a possible D match to TRBD1 (6 bases). Germline loops: CDR1 SGHTA, CDR2 FQGTGA. The CDR3 consists of 14 residues. V was pared by 5 bases and J by 6 bases, with 16 bases between. The CDR3 region has the DNA TGTGCCAGCAGCGAGCAGGGGCTGATGGCTGAAGCTTTCTTT. It codes for CASSEQGLMAEAFF.

With respect to this clone: Sequence at one end of the junction differs from germline and may be a read error. V and J are TRBV7-7 and TRBJ2-5; TRBD1 matches at 7 bases. Germline V gene data show CDR1 as SSHAT and CDR2 as FNYEAQ (reference sequence). The CDR3 has 13 residues. CDR3 in DNA: TGTGCTAGCAGCTTAGCGAGAACAGGGGACCTGTACTTC. It specifies CASSLARTGDLYF.

This clone has only one observation. This chain uses TRBV19 with TRBJ1-2, with 7 bases lining up with TRBD1. This CDR3 is 17 amino acids long. Germline V gives CDR1 LNHDA, CDR2 SQIVND (reference sequence). With 3 bases clipped from V and 5 bases from J, the junction kept 15 bases outside the gene matches. Here the CDR3 reads CASSIAGRAGGRYGYTF. The DNA of the CDR3 is TGTGCCAGTAGTATTGCAGGACGGGCAGGGGGACGGTATGGCTACACCTTC.

The chain carries TRBV28 and TRBJ1-2; TRBD1 matches at 7 bases. V gave up 6 bases and J gave up 8 bases; unmatched junction bases: 6. The CDR3 runs to 12 residues. Germline V gene lookup returns CDR1 MDHEN and CDR2 SYDVKM. The CDR3 reads CASSDRASGYTF. The CDR3 DNA reads TGTGCCAGCAGCGACAGGGCCTCCGGCTACACCTTC.

The genes are TRBV29-1 and TRBJ2-7; perhaps D is TRBD1 or TRBD2 (6 bases each). The CDR3 contains 14 residues. V lost 4 bases and J lost 5, with 18 bases in between. Germline CDR1 is SQVTM and CDR2 is ANQGSEA. The CDR3 region is CSVARGALGNEQYF. CDR3 bases: TGCAGCGTTGCAAGGGGGGCCCTCGGAAACGAGCAGTACTTC.

This clone was seen a handful of times. The CDR3 loop is CASSVTAEAFF. As DNA, the CDR3 is TGTGCCAGCAGTGTCACAGCTGAAGCTTTCTTT. V usage is TRBV2 and J usage is TRBJ1-1; D remains unclear. The V and J ends lost 4 bases and 6 bases respectively, with 6 bases between them. This CDR3 has 11 residues. Looked up from germline, CDR1 is SNHLY and CDR2 is FYNNEI. Variable domain in full (rest from reference TRBV2 and TRBJ1-1): EPEVTQTPSHQVTQMGQEVILRCVPISNHLYFYWYRQILGQKVEFLVSFYNNEISEKSEIFDDQFSVERPDGSNFTLKIRSTKLEDSAMYFCASSVTAEAFFGQGTRLTVV.

This clone has only a few counts. The rearrangement uses TRBV19 and TRBJ2-1; 13 nucleotides line up with TRBD2. The CDR3 is 15 amino acids. CDR1 and CDR2 (germline): LNHDA, SQIVND (reference sequence). Trimming took 9 bases from V and 8 from J; bases not matched to a gene: 10. CDR3 sequence: CASSETSGRGYEQFF. The CDR3 nucleotides are TGTGCCAGCAGCGAAACTAGCGGGAGGGGTTATGAGCAGTTCTTC. Based on the CDR3 plus reference TRBV19 and TRBJ2-1, the full variable domain is DGGITQSPKYLFRKEGQNVTLSCEQNLNHDAMYWYRQDPGQGLRLIYYSQIVNDFQKGDIAEGYSVSREKKESFPLTVTSAQKNPTAFYLCASSETSGRGYEQFFGPGTRLTVL.

A single count supports this clone. The V and J genes are TRBV7-9 and TRBJ2-7, with D hard to call. Between the trimmed V and J ends, which lost 4 bases and 1 base, there was a span of 17 bases. This CDR3 is built from 16 residues. CDR1 is SEHNR, CDR2 FQNEAQ, per germline (reference sequence). This CDR3 reads CASSSTTRLSSYEQYF. For the CDR3, the DNA is TGTGCCAGCAGCTCTACGACACGGCTATCTTCCTACGAGCAGTACTTC.

The V and J genes are TRBV7-3 and TRBJ1-4, with a tentative D call TRBD1 (5 bases). The V gene's germline CDR1 is SGHTA and CDR2 FQGTGA. There are 23 residues in the CDR3. Trimming removed 0 bases from V and 4 bases from J, with 33 bases in between. CDR3 DNA sequence: TGTGCCAGCAGCTTAACCAAAGGGTCACGTATGGGGGAGGTACTTCGAAATAATGAAAAACTGTTTTTT. Amino acids: CASSLTKGSRMGEVLRNNEKLFF.

The chain's CDR3 is CASSKRDRKAEAFF. CDR3 DNA sequence: TGTGCCAGCAGCAAAAGAGACAGGAAGGCTGAAGCTTTCTTT. The gene calls are TRBV21-1 and TRBJ1-1; the table's D call, TRBD1, has no DNA check behind it. TRBV21-1 is a pseudogene segment. CDR3 length: 14 amino acids.

This clone was recorded only once. This chain joins TRBV4-1 and TRBJ1-4; possible D gene TRBD1, 5 bases. The CDR3 has 15 amino acids. CDR1 is MGHRA, CDR2 YSYEKL, per germline. The germline V and J ends were trimmed by 3 bases and 10 bases, with 18 bases remaining between them. The CDR3 nucleotides read TGCGCCAGCAGCCAGGACGGGTGGGGCGCAGGAAAACTGTTTTTT. Encoded protein: CASSQDGWGAGKLFF.

CDR3 sequence: CASSRDRGWYGYTF. The CDR3 DNA reads as TGTGCCAGCAGCCGGGACAGGGGATGGTATGGCTACACCTTC. The rearrangement uses TRBV27 and TRBJ1-2; 10 bases agree with TRBD1. The CDR3 loop spans 14 amino acids. The germline gives CDR1 MNHEY, CDR2 SMNVEV (reference sequence). V lost 6 bases, J lost 5 bases, and 6 bases stayed unmatched.

J is TRBJ2-2 and V is TRBV15; 10 nucleotides match TRBD1. Germline V gives CDR1 LNHNV, CDR2 YYDKDF (reference sequence). Losses at the gene ends were 2 bases for V and 1 base for J; bases not matched to a gene: 16. The CDR3 is made up of 21 amino acids. CDR3 nucleotides: TGTGCCACCAGCAGAAGGGACAGGGGACCCTTTCTGCACCTGAACACCGGGGAGCTGTTTTTT. Translation: CATSRRDRGPFLHLNTGELFF.

The chain joins TRBV18 to TRBJ2-5; D is ambiguous. CDR3 length equals 13 residues. Trimming removed 0 bases from V and 2 bases from J, with 4 bases in between. Germline V CDR1 and CDR2: KGHSH, LQKENI. The CDR3 nucleotides are TGTGCCAGCTCACCACCAGTGCAAGAGACCCAGTACTTC. Translated: CASSPPVQETQYF.

The V call is TRBV27, the J call TRBJ2-1, with D unresolved. Trimming took 4 bases from V and 7 from J, leaving 11 bases between them. Germline CDR1 is MNHEY and CDR2 is SMNVEV (reference sequence). The CDR3 is made up of 13 amino acids. CDR3 sequence: CASSSPGGNEQFF. The CDR3 DNA reads TGTGCCAGCAGTTCTCCAGGTGGTAATGAGCAGTTCTTC.

V gene TRBV5-1 combines with J gene TRBJ2-2; the D gene is possibly TRBD1 (6 bases). Germline-derived CDR1 and CDR2 are SGHRS and YFSETQ. The V end was cut by 6 bases, the J end by 0 bases, with 9 bases between. The CDR3 is 14 residues long. CDR3 region: CASTGTTNTGELFF. DNA of the CDR3: TGCGCCAGCACCGGGACAACGAACACCGGGGAGCTGTTTTTT.

The genes are TRBV7-9 and TRBJ2-7; 12 bases map to TRBD2. Germline V gene sequence: CDR1 SEHNR, CDR2 FQNEAQ (reference sequence). The CDR3 is made up of 16 amino acids. J was trimmed by 0 bases and V by 5 bases; bases with no gene match: 5. The CDR3 protein is CASSRGLAGSSYEQYF. The DNA of the CDR3 is TGTGCCAGCAGCCGAGGACTAGCGGGGTCCTCCTACGAGCAGTACTTC. Combining the CDR3 with reference TRBV7-9 and TRBJ2-7 gives the whole variable domain DTGVSQNPRHKITKRGQNVTFRCDPISEHNRLYWYRQTLGQGPEFLTYFQNEAQLEKSRLLSDRFSAERPKGSFSTLEIQRTEQGDSAMYLCASSRGLAGSSYEQYFGPGTRLTVT.

The gene calls are TRBV6-5 and TRBJ1-6, with a weak D call TRBD1 (5 bases). CDR3 length: 14 residues. The germline V and J ends were trimmed by 6 bases and 3 bases, with 9 bases remaining between them. The V gene's germline CDR1 is MNHEY and CDR2 SVGAGI. The CDR3 here is CASSSGNYNSPLHF. CDR3 in DNA: TGTGCCAGCAGCTCAGGGAACTATAATTCACCCCTCCACTTT.

This chain connects TRBV4-1 to TRBJ2-5, with 12 bases aligning to TRBD2. This CDR3 region has 19 residues. Unmatched junction bases numbered 14, after V lost 1 base and J lost 5 bases. CDR1 is MGHRA and CDR2 is YSYEKL in the germline V gene. The CDR3 DNA is TGCGCCAGCAGCCAAGTGTTTAGGGCGGGTGGGACTAGCGGGGAGACCCAGTACTTC. Translated, it gives CASSQVFRAGGTSGETQYF.

This chain joins TRBV21-1 and TRBJ1-5; the table's D call of TRBD1 was not tested on the DNA. TRBV21-1 constitutes a pseudogene. CDR3 size: 19 residues. The DNA of the CDR3 is TGTGCCAGCACCGGGACAGGGGACGGAGGCACTTATAGCAATCAGCCCCAGCATTTT. It yields the protein CASTGTGDGGTYSNQPQHF.

The V call is TRBV2, the J call TRBJ1-5; tentative D call: TRBD1 (6 bases). The V and J ends lost 10 bases and 1 base respectively, with 17 bases between them. The CDR3 consists of 15 residues. The germline CDR1 and CDR2 sequences are SNHLY and FYNNEI. CDR3 region: CATAPAGHSNQPQHF. Written as DNA, the CDR3 is TGTGCCACCGCCCCCGCGGGACACAGCAATCAGCCCCAGCATTTT.

This chain joins TRBV9 and TRBJ2-7, with unresolved D. Germline V gives CDR1 SGDLS, CDR2 YYNGEE. There are 15 residues in the CDR3. V gave up 2 bases and J gave up 1 base, with 13 bases separating them. As DNA, the CDR3 is TGTGCCAGCAGCGTGAAGGCCGGCCGGTCCTACGAGCAGTACTTC. Protein: CASSVKAGRSYEQYF.

This chain connects TRBV11-3 to TRBJ2-5, with 10 bases that match TRBD2. This CDR3 is 13 amino acids long. Trimming took 4 bases from V and 5 from J; bases not matched to a gene: 1. Germline CDR1 SGHNT, CDR2 YENEEA. As DNA, the CDR3 is TGTGCCAGCAGCTCGGGACTAGCGGAGACCCAGTACTTC. Translated, it gives CASSSGLAETQYF.

The gene calls are TRBV2 and TRBJ1-5; D not resolved. V lost 3 bases and J lost 2, with 8 bases in between. The CDR3 loop spans 14 amino acids. Germline assignment: CDR1 SNHLY and CDR2 FYNNEI. The CDR3 region has the DNA TGTGCCAGCAGTGAGGGAATGGGCAATCAGCCCCAGCATTTT. Protein: CASSEGMGNQPQHF.